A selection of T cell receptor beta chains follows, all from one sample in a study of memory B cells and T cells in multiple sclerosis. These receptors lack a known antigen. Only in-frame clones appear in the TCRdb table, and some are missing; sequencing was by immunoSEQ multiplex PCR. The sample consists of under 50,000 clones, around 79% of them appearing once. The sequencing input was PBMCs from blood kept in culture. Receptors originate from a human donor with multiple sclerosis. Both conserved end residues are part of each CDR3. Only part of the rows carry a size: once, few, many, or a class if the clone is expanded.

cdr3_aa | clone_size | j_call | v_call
CASSLGQGADTIYF | - | TRBJ1-3 | TRBV5-1
CASTQTSGGWLDTQYF | - | TRBJ2-3 | TRBV27
CASSDTPTGARKLFF | - | TRBJ1-4 | TRBV6-4
CASTRQGTNYGYTF | - | TRBJ1-2 | TRBV6-1
CASSYGTGKYEQYF | - | TRBJ2-7 | TRBV6-6
CAVSRPFGEQYF | - | TRBJ2-7 | TRBV5-8
CASSSYGAFYYGYTF | - | TRBJ1-2 | TRBV11-2
CASSDLGLAGGPYNEQFF | - | TRBJ2-1 | TRBV10-1
CASSKRGGTEAFF | - | TRBJ1-1 | TRBV6-6
CASSYSIEQPQHF | - | TRBJ1-5 | TRBV6-6
CASSLTDYGYTF | few | TRBJ1-2 | TRBV7-9
CAIEPGRTHNNEQFF | - | TRBJ2-1 | TRBV6-1
CASRGVGVRNYGYTF | - | TRBJ1-2 | TRBV6-5
CASSQDRGTVNEKLFF | few | TRBJ1-4 | TRBV4-3
CASSSGTEAFF | - | TRBJ1-1 | TRBV6-6
CSVAYVNEQFF | - | TRBJ2-1 | TRBV29-1